The 19 T cell receptor beta chains below were found in one sample sequenced in a study of human T cells and chemical hapten exposure. Time point specified: patch test 3, about 24 weeks after DPC sensitization. Treatment here: therapeutic diphenylcyclopropenone sensitization with weekly scalp DPC. TCRdb reprocessed the RACE reads via MiXCR and lists one record per CDR3 protein. The repertoire holds about 120,000 distinct CDR3 sequences, with about 11% as singletons. Source: whole blood, taken in connection with sensitization to the hapten diphenylcyclopropenone (DPC). The receptors originated from a woman aged 45-59 years with alopecia areata. Some clones in this sample may be carry-over from other donors' samples.

This sequence joins TRBV5-6 and TRBJ1-2, with TRBD1 matching over 9 bases. Germline values: CDR1 SGHDT, CDR2 YYEEEE. There are 15 residues in the CDR3. V lost 3 bases, J lost 7 bases, and 10 bases stayed unmatched. CDR3 in amino acids: CASSYRPGQGSGYTF. Here the CDR3 DNA reads TGTGCCAGCAGCTATAGGCCGGGACAGGGAAGTGGCTACACCTTC. Full variable domain (remainder filled in from reference TRBV5-6 and TRBJ1-2): DAGVTQSPTHLIKTRGQQVTLRCSPKSGHDTVSWYQQALGQGPQFIFQYYEEEERQRGNFPDRFSGHQFPNYSSELNVNALLLGDSALYLCASSYRPGQGSGYTFGSGTRLTVV.

This chain connects TRBV20-1 to TRBJ1-1; D is unresolved. CDR1 DFQATT and CDR2 SNEGSKA come from the germline V gene (reference sequence). V lost 2 bases and J lost 1, with 11 bases in between. CDR3 length: 14 amino acids. The CDR3 spells CSARFGVTNTEAFF. The CDR3 DNA follows: TGCAGTGCTAGATTTGGGGTAACGAACACTGAAGCTTTCTTT.

The V call is TRBV12-3 or TRBV12-4, the J call TRBJ1-2; 9 positions match TRBD1. The junction had 3 bases not matched to a gene; V was cut back by 6 bases and J by 7 bases. The CDR3 runs to 12 residues. The CDR3 region has the DNA TGTGCCAGCAGCCGGACAGGGGCTGGCTACACCTTC. It translates to CASSRTGAGYTF.

This clonotype showed up just a few times. The chain recombines TRBV7-6 with TRBJ1-2, with a weak D call TRBD1 (5 bases). From germline, CDR1 is SGHVS and CDR2 FNYEAQ. CDR3 length equals 14 residues. The V gene lost 4 bases and the J gene lost 6 bases, with 15 bases spanning the gap. The CDR3 bases are TGTGCCAGCAGCTCAGGCGGCGGGGGTGATGGCTACACCTTC. This sequence encodes CASSSGGGGDGYTF.

This clonotype was seen a handful of times. Here the CDR3 reads CASSLRVQEKLFF. CDR3 DNA sequence: TGTGCCAGCAGCTTAAGAGTACAGGAAAAACTGTTTTTT. J is TRBJ1-4 and V is TRBV13; D remains unclear. CDR1 is PRHDT and CDR2 is FYEKMQ in the germline V gene (reference sequence). V lost 2 bases and J 8 bases, leaving 9 bases between the germline ends. The CDR3 has 13 amino acids.

This sequence joins TRBV7-9 and TRBJ2-4; TRBD2 is a possible D gene (5 bases). CDR3 length: 11 residues. Germline V lookup: CDR1 SEHNR, CDR2 FQNEAQ (reference sequence). Trimming shortened V by 4 bases and J by 12 bases, and 10 bases separated the two germline ends. The CDR3: CASSSEDSQYF. The CDR3 DNA reads as TGTGCCAGCAGCTCAGAGGACTCTCAGTACTTC.

This clonotype was seen a few times. This chain links TRBV5-6 with TRBJ2-3; D is ambiguous. Germline loops: CDR1 SGHDT, CDR2 YYEEEE. Trimming took 4 bases from V and 6 from J, leaving 15 bases between them. CDR3 length: 14 residues. In nucleotides, the CDR3 is TGTGCCAGCAGCCCACAACTCCGGCGGGATACGCAGTATTTT. Protein sequence: CASSPQLRRDTQYF.

This clonotype showed up just a few times. The genes are TRBV18 and TRBJ2-1; D may match TRBD1 or TRBD2 (5 bases each). This CDR3 is built from 12 residues. Per germline, CDR1 KGHSH and CDR2 LQKENI. V was cut by 5 bases and J by 6 bases, with 8 bases left in between. The CDR3: CASSGGPNEQFF. The CDR3 nucleotides are TGTGCCAGCTCAGGGGGACCCAATGAGCAGTTCTTC.

In its sample, this clonotype was seen a few times. The chain employs TRBV12-3 or TRBV12-4 and TRBJ1-1, with D uncertain. Trimming took off 5 bases at V and 5 bases at J, with 9 bases between the two ends. There are 12 residues in the CDR3. CDR3 nucleotides: TGTGCCAGCAGTGGTGGAGTTACTGAAGCTTTCTTT. Protein product: CASSGGVTEAFF.

This clonotype was recorded at least ten times. The chain is built from TRBV5-1 and TRBJ1-1; D unclear. The CDR3 has 13 amino acids. Deletions cut 0 bases from V and 1 base from J, with 4 bases between. Germline-derived CDR1 and CDR2 are SGHRS and YFSETQ. The CDR3 DNA reads TGCGCCAGCAGCTTGGCCCGGAACACTGAAGCTTTCTTT. Its translation is CASSLARNTEAFF.

In this sample, this clonotype turned up many times. The rearrangement uses TRBV27 and TRBJ2-2, with D unresolved. Germline V gene sequence: CDR1 MNHEY, CDR2 SMNVEV (reference sequence). V shed 2 bases and J shed 4 bases, with 5 bases lying between them. The CDR3 has 13 residues. DNA for the CDR3: TGTGCCAGCAGTTTAGTTAGCACCGGGGAGCTGTTTTTT. This codes for CASSLVSTGELFF.

Many counts were recorded for this clonotype. The CDR3 sequence: CSSRTGGINNEQFF. The CDR3 coding sequence is TGCAGCTCCCGGACAGGGGGAATAAACAATGAGCAGTTCTTC. The J gene is TRBJ2-1, the V gene TRBV29-1, with 10 bases identical to TRBD1. CDR1 is SQVTM and CDR2 is ANQGSEA in the germline V gene. The CDR3 has 14 residues. J lost 5 bases, V lost 8 bases, and 9 bases had no gene match.

This clonotype was observed at least ten times. This chain joins TRBV5-1 and TRBJ1-1, with 7 bases that match TRBD1. Germline CDR1 is SGHRS and CDR2 is YFSETQ. The J segment lost 3 bases and the V segment lost 1 base, leaving 12 bases of the junction unmatched. The CDR3 runs to 17 residues. The CDR3 reads CASSLRGPSGGDTEAFF. CDR3 coding DNA: TGCGCCAGCAGCTTGAGGGGGCCAAGTGGGGGAGACACTGAAGCTTTCTTT.

The chain recombines TRBV10-1 with TRBJ1-1; the D gene is possibly TRBD1 (5 bases). Trimming shortened V by 0 bases and J by 7 bases, and 12 bases separated the two germline ends. There are 14 residues in the CDR3. Germline V gene sequence: CDR1 WNHNN, CDR2 SYGVQD (reference sequence). The CDR3 reads CASSESGVRDEAFF. DNA of the CDR3: TGCGCCAGCAGTGAGTCGGGGGTGAGGGATGAAGCTTTCTTT.

The V gene is TRBV12-3 or TRBV12-4, the J gene TRBJ1-1, with D perhaps TRBD1 (5 bases). The length of the CDR3 is 14 residues. Trimming pared 3 bases from V and 6 bases from J, leaving 14 bases between. The CDR3 bases are TGTGCCAGCAGTTTGGGCAGGGTGGGGTCTGAAGCTTTCTTT. Translating gives CASSLGRVGSEAFF.

This clonotype was seen only a few times. This rearrangement joins TRBV7-2 to TRBJ2-7; 11 bases fit TRBD2. CDR1 is SGHTA, CDR2 FQGNSA, per germline. The junction had 3 bases not matched to a gene; V was cut back by 5 bases and J by 3 bases. The CDR3 contains 14 residues. The CDR3 protein is CASSVTSGGYEQYF. The CDR3 DNA follows: TGTGCCAGCAGCGTCACTAGCGGGGGCTACGAGCAGTACTTC.

The table lists this clonotype with a few counts. The J gene is TRBJ2-1, the V gene TRBV7-9, with D perhaps matching TRBD2 (6 bases). The CDR3 spans 16 residues. The V gene lost 3 bases and the J gene lost 5 bases, with 17 bases spanning the gap. Looked up from germline, CDR1 is SEHNR and CDR2 is FQNEAQ (reference sequence). The CDR3 nucleotides read TGTGCCAGCAGCTTGATAGGGGTAGCGGTTAACAATGAGCAGTTCTTC. The encoded protein is CASSLIGVAVNNEQFF.

A few counts support this clonotype. J is TRBJ2-3 and V is TRBV4-3; 7 bases map to TRBD2. This CDR3 is 16 amino acids long. The germline V gene has CDR1 LGHNA and CDR2 YSLEER. Losses at the gene ends were 4 bases for V and 1 base for J; bases not matched to a gene: 8. CDR3 DNA: TGCGCCAGCAGCCGTGGGGGGGTAGCAGGCACAGATACGCAGTATTTT. Residues: CASSRGGVAGTDTQYF.

V is TRBV29-1 and J is TRBJ2-5; D may correspond to TRBD1 or TRBD2 (6 bases each). CDR3 size: 11 residues. V gave up 3 bases and J gave up 5 bases, with 7 bases separating them. CDR1 is SQVTM, CDR2 ANQGSEA, per germline. CDR3 in amino acids: CSVDGGETQYF. In nucleotides, the CDR3 is TGCAGCGTTGACGGGGGCGAGACCCAGTACTTC.